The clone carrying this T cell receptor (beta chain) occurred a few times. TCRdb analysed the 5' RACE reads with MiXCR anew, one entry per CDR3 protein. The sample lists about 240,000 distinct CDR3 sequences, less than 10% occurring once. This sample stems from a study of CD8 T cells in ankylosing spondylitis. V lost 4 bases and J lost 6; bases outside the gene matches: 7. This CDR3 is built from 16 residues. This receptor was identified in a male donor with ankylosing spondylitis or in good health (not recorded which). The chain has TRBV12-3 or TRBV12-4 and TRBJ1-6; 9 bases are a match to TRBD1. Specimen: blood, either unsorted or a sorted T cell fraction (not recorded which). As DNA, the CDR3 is TGTGCCAGCAGTTCAGGGACAGGGAGGGGTAATTCACCCCTCCACTTT. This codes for CASSSGTGRGNSPLHF.